This T cell receptor (beta chain) was recorded in a study of T cells in Graves' hyperthyroidism and ophthalmopathy. Amplified TCR beta CDR3 regions came from RNA transcripts. The HTBI set primed first-round TCR CDR3 RT-PCR. MiXCR, applied by TCRdb to the multiplex PCR reads, yields one record per CDR3 protein. The sample contains 92,000 or so distinct CDR3 sequences, roughly 49% of which appear only once. V dropped 7 bases and J dropped 0; count of bases not matched to a gene: 14. Germline-derived CDR1 and CDR2 are SQVTM and ANQGSEA. The CDR3 extends over 16 amino acids. This clonotype was found many times. A much larger clone differs from this one at a single base, so this may be a read error.

Material: blood. J is TRBJ1-2 and V is TRBV29-1; 7 bases match TRBD1. The source of this sequence is a woman aged 40 to 50 with Graves' hyperthyroidism. The CDR3 reads CSGQGVIGQANYGYTF. The DNA for the CDR3 is TGCAGCGGCCAAGGGGTCATAGGACAGGCTAACTATGGCTACACCTTC. Full variable domain (remainder filled in from reference TRBV29-1 and TRBJ1-2): SAVISQKPSRDICQRGTSLTIQCQVDSQVTMMFWYRQQPGQSLTLIATANQGSEATYESGFVIDKFPISRPNLTFSTLTVSNMSPEDSSIYLCSGQGVIGQANYGYTFGSGTRLTVV.